These 13 T cell receptor beta chains were sequenced from one sample in a study of Ad26.COV2.S vaccination and SARS-CoV-2 variants. Data came from immunoSEQ multiplex PCR; TCRdb stores just in-frame clones and leaves some out. The data hold roughly 510,000 clones, with roughly 85% observed a single time. Indicated treatment: some 19 received Ad26.COV2.S at low or high dose, single or two shots; 5 received placebo; per-sample allocation not given. Samples were taken on day 63 after the first vaccine or placebo injection. The input for sequencing was peripheral blood, taken in a trial of Ad26.COV2.S vaccine versus placebo. These TCRs come from a person between 18 and 65 years old who received the Ad26.COV2.S COVID-19 vaccine or a placebo.

This chain connects TRBV19 to TRBJ2-2; D not certain. Trimming removed 1 base from V and 8 bases from J, with 5 bases in between. Looked up from germline, CDR1 is LNHDA and CDR2 is SQIVND (reference sequence). The CDR3 consists of 12 residues. Written as DNA, the CDR3 is TGTGCCAGTAGTATAGTTGAGGGGGAGCTGTTTTTT. Its translation: CASSIVEGELFF.

This CDR3 is CASRDGSHSNQPQHF. Here the CDR3 DNA reads TGTGCCAGCAGGGACGGTTCCCATAGCAATCAGCCCCAGCATTTT. This chain uses TRBV6-5 with TRBJ1-5; D is undetermined. The V gene's germline CDR1 is MNHEY and CDR2 SVGAGI. The CDR3 covers 15 residues. With 6 bases removed from V and 0 bases from J, the gap between germline ends came to 12 bases.

CDR3 sequence (DNA): TGTGCCAGCAGCTTGGGGGCTCGTAGGAAAAACATTCAGTACTTC. Amino acids: CASSLGARRKNIQYF. The J gene is TRBJ2-4, the V gene TRBV5-4; D is ambiguous. Trimming stripped 0 bases from V and 4 bases from J, with 11 bases between. The CDR3 consists of 15 residues. Looked up from germline, CDR1 is SGHNT and CDR2 is YYREEE (reference sequence).

Only a few counts were recorded for this clone. The V call is TRBV28, the J call TRBJ2-7, with D possibly TRBD2 on 5 matching bases. Looked up from germline, CDR1 is MDHEN and CDR2 is SYDVKM. The CDR3 runs 13 residues. V was trimmed by 5 bases and J by 7 bases, leaving 15 bases between them. CDR3 protein: CASSPYSGKEQYF. The CDR3 region has the DNA TGTGCCAGCAGTCCGTACTCCGGGAAAGAGCAGTACTTC.

Written as DNA, the CDR3 is TGTGCCAGCACGGAGCCCGGGCCCGATTATGGCTACACCTTC. Protein sequence: CASTEPGPDYGYTF. The chain joins TRBV2 to TRBJ1-2; D is uncertain. There are 14 residues in the CDR3. Trimming removed 7 bases at V and 5 bases at J, with 17 bases between. The germline CDR1 and CDR2 sequences are SNHLY and FYNNEI.

This clone was observed a single time. The chain combines TRBV9 with TRBJ2-5; no definite D call. The CDR3 has 14 residues. V lost 3 bases, J lost 5 bases, and 14 bases lay in between. Germline V lookup: CDR1 SGDLS, CDR2 YYNGEE. The DNA of the CDR3 is TGTGCCAGCAGCGGGGCCCCTTGGCCTGAGACCCAGTACTTC. The encoded protein is CASSGAPWPETQYF.

V usage is TRBV6-2 or TRBV6-3 and J usage is TRBJ2-7; D unclear. The CDR3 loop spans 14 amino acids. The V end was cut by 4 bases, the J end by 4 bases, with 14 bases between. CDR1 and CDR2 (germline): MNHEY, SVGEGT. CDR3 region: CASSFRRSSYEQYF. The DNA of the CDR3 is TGTGCCAGCAGTTTTAGGCGATCTAGTTACGAGCAGTACTTC.

The chain has TRBV30 and TRBJ1-5; tentatively, D is TRBD1 (5 bases). Germline loops: CDR1 GTSNPN, CDR2 SVGIG (reference sequence). This CDR3 is 13 amino acids long. V dropped 0 bases and J dropped 5 bases, with 8 bases sitting between them. CDR3 residues: CAWSVSGDQPQHF. CDR3 sequence (DNA): TGTGCCTGGAGTGTATCGGGGGATCAGCCCCAGCATTTT.

The genes are TRBV7-6 and TRBJ2-7, with D uncertain. The CDR3 sequence is 14 residues long. Deletions cut 0 bases from V and 5 bases from J, with 11 bases between. Per germline, CDR1 SGHVS and CDR2 FNYEAQ. As DNA, the CDR3 is TGTGCCAGCAGCTTAGCGCTCGGCGTCCACGAGCAGTACTTC. Protein: CASSLALGVHEQYF.

V is TRBV5-1 and J is TRBJ2-1, with D uncertain. V was clipped by 4 bases and J by 3 bases, with 14 bases between them. The CDR3 spans 15 residues. The germline V gene encodes CDR1 SGHRS and CDR2 YFSETQ. In DNA form, the CDR3 reads TGCGCCAGCAGCCCGGATGGAATCCTCTACAATGAGCAGTTCTTC. Its protein is CASSPDGILYNEQFF.

About this clone: One end of the junction is discordant with germline, which a read error may explain. The V and J genes are TRBV3-1 (or the pseudogene TRBV3-2) and TRBJ2-2; TRBD2 agrees at 7 bases. CDR1 LGHDT and CDR2 YNNKEL come from the germline V gene (reference sequence). The CDR3 consists of 16 residues. The CDR3 protein is CARRLLGGANTGELFF. The CDR3 DNA sequence: TGTGCCCGCAGACTCTTGGGGGGGGCGAACACCGGGGAGCTGTTTTTT.

The chain employs TRBV10-1 and TRBJ2-7; no definite D call. V was cut by 3 bases and J by 6 bases, with 15 bases left in between. Germline-derived CDR1 and CDR2 are WNHNN and SYGVQD (reference sequence). The CDR3 totals 14 residues. The CDR3 here is CASSDEGFVVEQYF. CDR3 in DNA: TGCGCCAGCAGTGATGAAGGGTTTGTCGTCGAGCAGTACTTC.

The V gene is TRBV30, the J gene TRBJ2-3, with D hard to call. V lost 7 bases to trimming and J lost 6 bases, with 14 bases between them. In germline, CDR1 is GTSNPN, CDR2 SVGIG (reference sequence). The CDR3 extends over 12 amino acids. CDR3 DNA: TGTGCCTTTGGGGTGAGTGCGGATACGCAGTATTTT. Residues: CAFGVSADTQYF.